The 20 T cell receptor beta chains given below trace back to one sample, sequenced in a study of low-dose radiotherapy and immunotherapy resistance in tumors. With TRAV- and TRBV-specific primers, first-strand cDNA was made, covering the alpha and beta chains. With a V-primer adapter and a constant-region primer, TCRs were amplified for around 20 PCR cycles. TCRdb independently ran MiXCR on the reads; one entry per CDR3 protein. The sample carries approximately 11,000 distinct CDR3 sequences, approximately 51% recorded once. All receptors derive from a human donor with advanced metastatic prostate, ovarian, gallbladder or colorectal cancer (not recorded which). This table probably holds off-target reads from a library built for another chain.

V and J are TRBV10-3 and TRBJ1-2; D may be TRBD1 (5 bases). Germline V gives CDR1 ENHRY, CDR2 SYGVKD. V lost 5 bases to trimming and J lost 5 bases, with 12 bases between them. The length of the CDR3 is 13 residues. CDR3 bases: TGTGCCATCAGTCAAACAGGAAGATATGGCTACACCTTC. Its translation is CAISQTGRYGYTF.

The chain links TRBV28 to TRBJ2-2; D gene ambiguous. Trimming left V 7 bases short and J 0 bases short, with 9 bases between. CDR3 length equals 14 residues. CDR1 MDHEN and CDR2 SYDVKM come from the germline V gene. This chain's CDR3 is CASTRGPNTGELFF. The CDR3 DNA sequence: TGTGCCAGCACCCGAGGCCCGAACACCGGGGAGCTGTTTTTT.

The chain's CDR3 is CASTTFWGRSSYEQYF. DNA for the CDR3: TGTGCCAGCACTACATTTTGGGGGAGGTCCTCCTACGAGCAGTACTTC. This chain links TRBV28 with TRBJ2-7, with a possible D match to TRBD2 (6 bases). V gave up 7 bases and J gave up 0 bases, with 19 bases separating them. CDR1 is MDHEN and CDR2 is SYDVKM in the germline V gene. This CDR3 region has 16 residues.

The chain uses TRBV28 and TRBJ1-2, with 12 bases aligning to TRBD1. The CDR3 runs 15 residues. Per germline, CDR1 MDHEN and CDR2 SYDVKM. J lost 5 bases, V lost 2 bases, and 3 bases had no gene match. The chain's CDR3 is CASSLRDRGLYGYTF. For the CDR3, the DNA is TGTGCCAGCAGTTTACGGGACAGGGGGCTGTATGGCTACACCTTC.

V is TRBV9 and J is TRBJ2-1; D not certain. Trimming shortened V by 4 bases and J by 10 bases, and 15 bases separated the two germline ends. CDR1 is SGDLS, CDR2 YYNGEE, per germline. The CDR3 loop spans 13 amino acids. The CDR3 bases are TGTGCCAGCAGCCGAGCGTTAGTGGAGGAGCAGTTCTTC. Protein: CASSRALVEEQFF.

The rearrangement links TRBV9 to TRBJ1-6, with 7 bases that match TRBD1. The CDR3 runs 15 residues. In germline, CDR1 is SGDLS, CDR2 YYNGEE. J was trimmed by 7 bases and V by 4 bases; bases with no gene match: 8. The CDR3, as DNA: TGTGCCAGCAGCTCCCGGACAGGAATAAATTCACCCCTCCACTTT. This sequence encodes CASSSRTGINSPLHF. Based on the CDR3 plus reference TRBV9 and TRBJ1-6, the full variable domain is DSGVTQTPKHLITATGQRVTLRCSPRSGDLSVYWYQQSLDQGLQFLIQYYNGEERAKGNILERFSAQQFPDLHSELNLSSLELGDSALYFCASSSRTGINSPLHFGNGTRLTVT.

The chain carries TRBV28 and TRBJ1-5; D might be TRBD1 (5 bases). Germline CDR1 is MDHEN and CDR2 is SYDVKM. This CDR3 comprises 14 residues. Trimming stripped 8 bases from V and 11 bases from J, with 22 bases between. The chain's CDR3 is CASQRRSGSPSQHF. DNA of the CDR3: TGTGCCAGCCAAAGGAGGTCAGGGTCCCCGTCCCAGCATTTT.

The CDR3 DNA reads TGTGCCAGCAGCCAAGAATTGGAACAGCCCCAGCATTTT. Translating gives CASSQELEQPQHF. The chain combines TRBV4-2 with TRBJ1-5; no clear D. The CDR3 is 13 residues long. Germline loops: CDR1 LGHNA, CDR2 YNFKEQ. The V and J ends lost 0 bases and 7 bases respectively, with 7 bases between them.

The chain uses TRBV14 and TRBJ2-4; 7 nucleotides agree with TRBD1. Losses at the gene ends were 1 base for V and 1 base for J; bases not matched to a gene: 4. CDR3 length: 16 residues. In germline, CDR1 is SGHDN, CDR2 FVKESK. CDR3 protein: CASSQGQGWAKNIQYF. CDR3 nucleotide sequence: TGTGCCAGCAGCCAAGGACAGGGTTGGGCCAAAAACATTCAGTACTTC.

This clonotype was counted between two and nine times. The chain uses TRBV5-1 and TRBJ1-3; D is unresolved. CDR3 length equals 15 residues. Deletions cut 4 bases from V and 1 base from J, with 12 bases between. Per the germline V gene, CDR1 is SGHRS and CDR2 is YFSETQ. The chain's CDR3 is CASSREQSSGNTIYF. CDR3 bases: TGCGCCAGCAGCAGGGAACAGTCTTCTGGAAACACCATATATTTT. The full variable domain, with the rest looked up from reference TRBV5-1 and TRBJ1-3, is KAGVTQTPRYLIKTRGQQVTLSCSPISGHRSVSWYQQTPGQGLQFLFEYFSETQRNKGNFPGRFSGRQFSNSRSEMNVSTLELGDSALYLCASSREQSSGNTIYFGEGSWLTVV.

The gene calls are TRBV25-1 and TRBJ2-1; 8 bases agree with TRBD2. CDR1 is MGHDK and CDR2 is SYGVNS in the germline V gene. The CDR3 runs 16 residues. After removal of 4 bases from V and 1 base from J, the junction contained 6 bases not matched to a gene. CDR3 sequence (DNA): TGTGCCAGCAGTGCGACTAGCGTGATTTCCTACAATGAGCAGTTCTTC. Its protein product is CASSATSVISYNEQFF. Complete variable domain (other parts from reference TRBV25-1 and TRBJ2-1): EADIYQTPRYLVIGTGKKITLECSQTMGHDKMYWYQQDPGMELHLIHYSYGVNSTEKGDLSSESTVSRIRTEHFPLTLESARPSHTSQYLCASSATSVISYNEQFFGPGTRLTVL.

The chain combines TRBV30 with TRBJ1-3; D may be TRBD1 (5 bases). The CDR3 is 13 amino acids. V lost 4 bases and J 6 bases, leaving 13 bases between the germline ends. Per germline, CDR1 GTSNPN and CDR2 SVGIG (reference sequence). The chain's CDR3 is CAWKGNRKNTIYF. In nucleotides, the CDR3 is TGTGCCTGGAAGGGAAACAGGAAAAACACCATATATTTT.

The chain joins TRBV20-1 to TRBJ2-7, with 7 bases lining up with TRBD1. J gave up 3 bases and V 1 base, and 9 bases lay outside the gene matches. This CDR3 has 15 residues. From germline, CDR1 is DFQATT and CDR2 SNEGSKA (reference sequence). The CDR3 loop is CSARAADRPDYEQYF. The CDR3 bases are TGCAGTGCTAGAGCGGCGGACAGGCCCGACTACGAGCAGTACTTC.

The CDR3 reads CASSLGWGGEAFF. DNA of the CDR3: TGTGCCAGCAGCTTAGGTTGGGGTGGTGAAGCTTTCTTT. The chain has TRBV7-3 and TRBJ1-1; D is uncertain. CDR1 SGHTA and CDR2 FQGTGA come from the germline V gene. V shed 2 bases and J shed 7 bases, with 11 bases lying between them. CDR3 size: 13 residues.

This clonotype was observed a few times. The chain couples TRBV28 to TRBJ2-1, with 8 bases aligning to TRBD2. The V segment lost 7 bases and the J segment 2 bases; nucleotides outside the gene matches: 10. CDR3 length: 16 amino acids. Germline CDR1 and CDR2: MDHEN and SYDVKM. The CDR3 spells CASTNPGGVTYNEQFF. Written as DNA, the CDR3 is TGTGCCAGCACGAACCCGGGGGGGGTGACCTACAATGAGCAGTTCTTC.

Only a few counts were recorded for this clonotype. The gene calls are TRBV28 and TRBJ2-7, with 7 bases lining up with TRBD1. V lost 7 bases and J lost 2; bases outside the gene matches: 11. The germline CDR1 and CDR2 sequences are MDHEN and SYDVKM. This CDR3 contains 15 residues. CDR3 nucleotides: TGTGCCAGCACTACCCAGGGACAGAGGCCCTACGAGCAGTACTTC. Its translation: CASTTQGQRPYEQYF.

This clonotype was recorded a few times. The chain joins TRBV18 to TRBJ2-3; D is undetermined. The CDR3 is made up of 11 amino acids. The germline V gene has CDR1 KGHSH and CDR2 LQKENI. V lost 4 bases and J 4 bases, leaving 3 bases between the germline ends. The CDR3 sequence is CASSLADTQYF. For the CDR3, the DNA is TGTGCCAGCTCACTAGCAGATACGCAGTATTTT.

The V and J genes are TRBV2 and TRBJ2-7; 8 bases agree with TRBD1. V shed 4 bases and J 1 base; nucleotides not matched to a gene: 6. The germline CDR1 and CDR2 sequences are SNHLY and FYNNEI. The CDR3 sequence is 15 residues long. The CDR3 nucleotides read TGTGCCAGCAGTGTGCGCACAGGGGGATCCTACGAGCAGTACTTC. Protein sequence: CASSVRTGGSYEQYF.

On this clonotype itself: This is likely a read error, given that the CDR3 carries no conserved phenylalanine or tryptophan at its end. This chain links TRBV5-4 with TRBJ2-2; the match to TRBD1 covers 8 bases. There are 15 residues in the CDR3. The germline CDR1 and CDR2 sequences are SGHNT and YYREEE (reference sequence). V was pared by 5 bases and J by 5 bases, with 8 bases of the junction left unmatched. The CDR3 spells CASSYSDRETGELFV. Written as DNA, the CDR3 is TGTGCCAGCAGTTACTCGGACAGGGAAACCGGGGAGCTGTTTGTT.

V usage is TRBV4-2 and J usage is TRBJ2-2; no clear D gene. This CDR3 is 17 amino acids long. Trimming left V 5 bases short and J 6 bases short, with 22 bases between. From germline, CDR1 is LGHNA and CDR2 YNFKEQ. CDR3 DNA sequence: TGTGCCAGCAGCGTACTAACAACCGCCACGACGGCCGGGGAGCTGTTTTTT. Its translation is CASSVLTTATTAGELFF.